The 18 T cell receptor beta chains below were found in one sample sequenced in a study of shared clonotypes between healthy human individuals. The repertoire was sequenced with immunoSEQ multiplex PCR; TCRdb's copy has only in-frame clones and lacks some. The data hold roughly 500,000 clones, with 65% to 85% observed a single time. The sample was PBMCs. The receptors derive from a woman aged 40 to 50 in good health. Some clones in this sample may be carry-over from other donors' samples.

The chain recombines TRBV19 with TRBJ2-2, with 12 bases fitting TRBD2. Germline trimming cut 7 bases from V and 6 bases from J; bases unmatched to any gene: 6. The CDR3 loop spans 15 amino acids. Looked up from germline, CDR1 is LNHDA and CDR2 is SQIVND (reference sequence). CDR3: CASTVTSGSSGELFF. The CDR3 DNA reads as TGTGCCAGTACTGTGACTAGCGGGAGCTCCGGGGAGCTGTTTTTT.

As regards this clone: This likely stems from a read error, as it lies one base from a far larger clone. This CDR3 is CAGSPRAYTGELFF. The DNA for the CDR3 is TGTGCCGGCAGCCCTAGGGCGTACACCGGGGAGCTGTTTTTT. The V gene is TRBV7-9, the J gene TRBJ2-2; D uncertain. CDR1 SEHNR and CDR2 FQNEAQ come from the germline V gene (reference sequence). CDR3 length: 14 residues.

Remarks on this clone: Other nucleotide sequences in the sample specify the same CDR3. This chain joins TRBV7-9 and TRBJ2-1, with 9 bases matching TRBD2. Trimming took 0 bases from V and 2 from J; bases not matched to a gene: 2. The CDR3 totals 16 residues. CDR1 and CDR2 from the germline V gene are SEHNR and FQNEAQ (reference sequence). The CDR3 is CASSLALAGTYNEQFF. CDR3 nucleotides: TGTGCCAGCAGCTTAGCCCTAGCGGGAACCTACAATGAGCAGTTCTTC. The complete variable domain, with remaining parts taken from reference TRBV7-9 and TRBJ2-1, reads DTGVSQNPRHKITKRGQNVTFRCDPISEHNRLYWYRQTLGQGPEFLTYFQNEAQLEKSRLLSDRFSAERPKGSFSTLEIQRTEQGDSAMYLCASSLALAGTYNEQFFGPGTRLTVL.

A note on this clone: This is likely an artifact of a read error, given a far larger clone one base away. The chain recombines TRBV18 with TRBJ1-1; 7 bases agree with TRBD1. From germline, CDR1 is KGHSH and CDR2 LQKENI. This CDR3 has 16 amino acids. As DNA, the CDR3 is TGTGCCAACTCACCACGATCGAGGGGGCGGGACACTGAAGCTTTCTTT. It specifies CANSPRSRGRDTEAFF.

This chain connects TRBV7-2 to TRBJ2-3, with 7 bases lining up with TRBD2. Germline V gives CDR1 SGHTA, CDR2 FQGNSA. The CDR3 runs to 15 residues. V lost 3 bases to trimming and J lost 0 bases; unmatched junction nucleotides: 3. The CDR3 DNA reads TGTGCCAGCAGCTTGACTAGCTCCAGCACAGATACGCAGTATTTT. It encodes CASSLTSSSTDTQYF. Filled out from reference TRBV7-2 and TRBJ2-3, the complete variable domain reads GAGVSQSPSNKVTEKGKDVELRCDPISGHTALYWYRQSLGQGLEFLIYFQGNSAPDKSGLPSDRFSAERTGGSVSTLTIQRTQQEDSAVYLCASSLTSSSTDTQYFGPGTRLTVL.

This rearrangement joins TRBV7-9 to TRBJ1-3, with no clear D. Germline CDR1 is SEHNR and CDR2 is FQNEAQ (reference sequence). CDR3 length: 14 amino acids. The germline V and J ends were trimmed by 1 base and 1 base, with 5 bases remaining between them. The CDR3 sequence is CASSLDVSGNTIYF. Written as DNA, the CDR3 is TGTGCCAGCAGCTTAGACGTTTCTGGAAACACCATATATTTT.

In regard to this clone: This probably arose from a read error, given a far larger clone one base away. Other nucleotide sequences from this sample produce the same CDR3. V gene TRBV5-1 combines with J gene TRBJ2-5; D ambiguous. Trimming pared 8 bases from V and 4 bases from J, leaving 21 bases between. The CDR3 totals 15 residues. Germline V gene sequence: CDR1 SGHRS, CDR2 YFSETQ. The CDR3 DNA reads TGCGCCAGTAGCCCCGACCGTTCGATCGTAGAGACCCAGTACTTC. Translating it yields CASSPDRSIVETQYF.

The chain carries TRBV7-2 and TRBJ2-5; a possible D gene is TRBD1 (5 bases). V lost 5 bases and J 7 bases, leaving 17 bases between the germline ends. The CDR3 totals 14 residues. CDR1 and CDR2 from the germline V gene are SGHTA and FQGNSA. The CDR3 loop reads CASSLVWGGGTQYF. CDR3 nucleotides: TGTGCCAGCAGCCTAGTTTGGGGCGGCGGGACCCAGTACTTC. The variable domain in full, completed from reference TRBV7-2 and TRBJ2-5, reads GAGVSQSPSNKVTEKGKDVELRCDPISGHTALYWYRQSLGQGLEFLIYFQGNSAPDKSGLPSDRFSAERTGGSVSTLTIQRTQQEDSAVYLCASSLVWGGGTQYFGPGTRLLVL.

This chain links TRBV29-1 with TRBJ1-1; D is ambiguous. The CDR3 length is 11 residues. Trimming stripped 2 bases from V and 4 bases from J, with 5 bases between. Germline values: CDR1 SQVTM, CDR2 ANQGSEA. In nucleotides, the CDR3 is TGCAGCGTTGAAATCCCCACTGAAGCTTTCTTT. Residues: CSVEIPTEAFF.

The chain combines TRBV2 with TRBJ1-2, with 8 positions matching TRBD1. Germline V CDR1 and CDR2: SNHLY, FYNNEI. The junction had 4 bases not matched to a gene; V was cut back by 4 bases and J by 3 bases. The CDR3 consists of 14 residues. The CDR3 reads CASSVQGDYYGYTF. The CDR3 bases are TGTGCCAGCAGTGTACAGGGGGACTACTATGGCTACACCTTC.

On this clone itself: In the same sample, other DNA sequences code for this CDR3. The V call is TRBV29-1, the J call TRBJ2-3; 7 bases line up with TRBD2. The CDR3 totals 13 residues. CDR1 is SQVTM, CDR2 ANQGSEA, per germline. The ends lost 1 base at V and 6 bases at J; junction bases unmatched: 4. CDR3 region: CSVEGGRGDTQYF. CDR3 nucleotides: TGCAGCGTTGAAGGCGGGAGAGGGGATACGCAGTATTTT.

This chain uses TRBV21-1 with TRBJ2-1; no check of the table's D call, TRBD2, against the DNA was made. TRBV21-1 is marked as a pseudogene. This CDR3 is 14 amino acids long. The CDR3 nucleotides read TGTGCCAGCCGTGCGGGAGTGAGTTACAATGAGCAGTTCTTC. This gives the protein CASRAGVSYNEQFF.

V is TRBV30 and J is TRBJ2-3; perhaps TRBD2 as D (5 bases). This CDR3 has 11 amino acids. Trimming left V 5 bases short and J 8 bases short, with 11 bases between. Germline V gene sequence: CDR1 GTSNPN, CDR2 SVGIG (reference sequence). In nucleotides, the CDR3 is TGTGCCTGGGCGGAAGGGAGTACGCAGTATTTT. Translating gives CAWAEGSTQYF.

For this clone: The sample contains more than one DNA sequence encoding this CDR3. V gene TRBV19 combines with J gene TRBJ2-1, with no clear D. Trimming took 4 bases from V and 2 from J, leaving 0 bases between them. Germline CDR1 and CDR2: LNHDA and SQIVND (reference sequence). The CDR3 has 11 residues. Written as DNA, the CDR3 is TGTGCCAGTAGTACCTACAATGAGCAGTTCTTC. This codes for CASSTYNEQFF.

V is TRBV7-9 and J is TRBJ1-2; D unresolved. Trimming shortened V by 1 base and J by 10 bases, and 10 bases separated the two germline ends. From germline, CDR1 is SEHNR and CDR2 FQNEAQ (reference sequence). This CDR3 is built from 12 residues. CDR3 in DNA: TGTGCCAGCAGCTTAGAGGGTAGGGACTACACCTTC. Translation: CASSLEGRDYTF.

The rearrangement uses TRBV28 and TRBJ1-2; D gene unclear. With 5 bases removed from V and 5 bases from J, the gap between germline ends came to 12 bases. The CDR3 is 13 residues long. Germline values: CDR1 MDHEN, CDR2 SYDVKM. DNA for the CDR3: TGTGCCAGCAGTCTCAGGACCCTTTATGGCTACACCTTC. Protein product: CASSLRTLYGYTF.

This clone was recorded many times. The chain combines TRBV5-6 with TRBJ1-4; no clear D. V lost 0 bases and J 4 bases, leaving 7 bases between the germline ends. Germline CDR1 reads SGHDT; CDR2 reads YYEEEE. The CDR3 spans 14 residues. Written as DNA, the CDR3 is TGTGCCAGCAGCTTGGAACACCATAATGAAAAACTGTTTTTT. This translates into CASSLEHHNEKLFF.

This chain joins TRBV27 and TRBJ2-7, with 7 bases lining up with TRBD1. Losses at the gene ends were 4 bases for V and 2 bases for J; bases not matched to a gene: 8. This CDR3 is 15 amino acids long. Germline CDR1 and CDR2: MNHEY and SMNVEV (reference sequence). The CDR3 nucleotides are TGTGCCAGCAGTTCCACCGGGACAGTCACCTACGAGCAGTACTTC. Translating gives CASSSTGTVTYEQYF.